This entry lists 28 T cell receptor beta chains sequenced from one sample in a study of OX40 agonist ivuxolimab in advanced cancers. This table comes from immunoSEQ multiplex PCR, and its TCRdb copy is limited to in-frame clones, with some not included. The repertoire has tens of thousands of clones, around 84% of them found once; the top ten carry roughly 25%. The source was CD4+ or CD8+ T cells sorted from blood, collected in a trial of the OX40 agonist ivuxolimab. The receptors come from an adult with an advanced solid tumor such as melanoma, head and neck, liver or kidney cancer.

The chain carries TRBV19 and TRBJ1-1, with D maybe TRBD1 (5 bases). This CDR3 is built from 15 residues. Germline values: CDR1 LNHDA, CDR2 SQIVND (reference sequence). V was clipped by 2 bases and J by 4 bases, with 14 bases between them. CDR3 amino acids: CASSINGGLGTEAFF. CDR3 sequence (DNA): TGTGCCAGTAGTATAAATGGGGGATTGGGCACTGAAGCTTTCTTT.

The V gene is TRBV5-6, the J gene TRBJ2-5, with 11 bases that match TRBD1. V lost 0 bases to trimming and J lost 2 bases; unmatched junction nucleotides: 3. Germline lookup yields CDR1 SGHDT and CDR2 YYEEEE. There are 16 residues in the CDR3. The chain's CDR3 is CASSLVGQGVQETQYF. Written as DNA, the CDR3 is TGTGCCAGCAGCTTGGTGGGACAGGGGGTTCAAGAGACCCAGTACTTC. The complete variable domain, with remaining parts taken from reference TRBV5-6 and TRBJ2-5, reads DAGVTQSPTHLIKTRGQQVTLRCSPKSGHDTVSWYQQALGQGPQFIFQYYEEEERQRGNFPDRFSGHQFPNYSSELNVNALLLGDSALYLCASSLVGQGVQETQYFGPGTRLLVL.

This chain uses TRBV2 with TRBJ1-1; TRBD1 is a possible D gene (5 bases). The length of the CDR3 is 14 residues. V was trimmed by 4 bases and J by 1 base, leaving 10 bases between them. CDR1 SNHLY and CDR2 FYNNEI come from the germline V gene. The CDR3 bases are TGTGCCAGCAGTGTTGGGGGAGCGAACACTGAAGCTTTCTTT. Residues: CASSVGGANTEAFF.

This CDR3 is CASSLLLQGNTEAFF. CDR3 sequence (DNA): TGTGCCAGCAGTTTATTACTACAGGGGAACACTGAAGCTTTCTTT. The rearrangement uses TRBV28 and TRBJ1-1; tentatively, D is TRBD1 (6 bases). The CDR3 has 15 amino acids. Trimming removed 1 base at V and 1 base at J, with 10 bases between. The V gene's germline CDR1 is MDHEN and CDR2 SYDVKM.

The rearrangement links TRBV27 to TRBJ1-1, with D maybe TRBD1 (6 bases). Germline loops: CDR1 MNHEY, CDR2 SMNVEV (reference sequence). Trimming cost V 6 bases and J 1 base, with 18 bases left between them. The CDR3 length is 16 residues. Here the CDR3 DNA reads TGTGCCAGCAGCTTCATAAGGGCAGGGGAGAACACTGAAGCTTTCTTT. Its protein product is CASSFIRAGENTEAFF.

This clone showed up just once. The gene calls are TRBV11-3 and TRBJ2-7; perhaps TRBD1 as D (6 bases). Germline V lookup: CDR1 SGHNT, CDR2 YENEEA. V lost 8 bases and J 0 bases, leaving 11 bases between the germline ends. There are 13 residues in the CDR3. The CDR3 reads CASSGHPSYEQYF. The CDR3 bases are TGTGCCAGCTCGGGACACCCCTCCTACGAGCAGTACTTC.

CDR3 in amino acids: CASSPDTGHNEQFF. CDR3 nucleotides: TGTGCCAGCAGCCCAGATACGGGCCACAATGAGCAGTTCTTC. This sequence joins TRBV7-2 and TRBJ2-1, with D hard to call. There are 14 residues in the CDR3. Germline CDR1 SGHTA, CDR2 FQGNSA. The V end was cut by 5 bases, the J end by 5 bases, with 13 bases between. Based on the CDR3 plus reference TRBV7-2 and TRBJ2-1, the full variable domain is GAGVSQSPSNKVTEKGKDVELRCDPISGHTALYWYRQSLGQGLEFLIYFQGNSAPDKSGLPSDRFSAERTGGSVSTLTIQRTQQEDSAVYLCASSPDTGHNEQFFGPGTRLTVL.

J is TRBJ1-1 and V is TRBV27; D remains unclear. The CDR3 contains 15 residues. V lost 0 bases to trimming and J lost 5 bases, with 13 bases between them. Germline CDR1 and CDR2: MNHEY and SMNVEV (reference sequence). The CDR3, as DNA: TGTGCCAGCAGTTTATCAAACGAAGGGAGGACTGAAGCTTTCTTT. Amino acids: CASSLSNEGRTEAFF.

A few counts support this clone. Here the CDR3 reads CASSTWDTGGSETQYF. CDR3 DNA: TGTGCCAGCAGCACCTGGGACACCGGGGGTTCCGAGACCCAGTACTTC. The genes are TRBV5-4 and TRBJ2-5; the D call may be TRBD1 or TRBD2 (6 bases each). The V and J ends lost 4 bases and 5 bases respectively, with 21 bases between them. The CDR3 is 16 amino acids. Germline V gene sequence: CDR1 SGHNT, CDR2 YYREEE (reference sequence).

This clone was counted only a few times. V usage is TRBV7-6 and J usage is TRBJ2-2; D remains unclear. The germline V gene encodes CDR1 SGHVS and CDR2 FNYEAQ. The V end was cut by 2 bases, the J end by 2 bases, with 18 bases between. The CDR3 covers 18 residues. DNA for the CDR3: TGTGCCAGCAGCTTAACCTACAGCCCCTACCTTAACACCGGGGAGCTGTTTTTT. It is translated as CASSLTYSPYLNTGELFF.

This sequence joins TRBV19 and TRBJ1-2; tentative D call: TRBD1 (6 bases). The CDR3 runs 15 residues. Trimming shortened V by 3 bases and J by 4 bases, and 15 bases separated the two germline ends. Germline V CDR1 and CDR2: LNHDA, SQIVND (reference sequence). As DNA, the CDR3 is TGTGCCAGTAGTATGAGGGGCGGGGGCCCCTATGGCTACACCTTC. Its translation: CASSMRGGGPYGYTF.

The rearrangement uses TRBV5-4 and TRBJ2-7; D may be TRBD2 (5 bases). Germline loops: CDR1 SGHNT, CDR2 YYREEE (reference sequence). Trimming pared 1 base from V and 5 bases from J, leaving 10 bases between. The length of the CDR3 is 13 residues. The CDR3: CASSLTSFDEQYF. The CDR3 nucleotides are TGTGCCAGCAGCTTGACTAGTTTTGACGAGCAGTACTTC.

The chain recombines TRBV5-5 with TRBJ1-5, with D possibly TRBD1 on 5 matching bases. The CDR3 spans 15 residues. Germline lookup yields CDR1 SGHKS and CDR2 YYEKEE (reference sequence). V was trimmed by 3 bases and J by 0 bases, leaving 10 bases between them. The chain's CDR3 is CASSWDPYSNQPQHF. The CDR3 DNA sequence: TGTGCCAGCAGCTGGGACCCCTATAGCAATCAGCCCCAGCATTTT.

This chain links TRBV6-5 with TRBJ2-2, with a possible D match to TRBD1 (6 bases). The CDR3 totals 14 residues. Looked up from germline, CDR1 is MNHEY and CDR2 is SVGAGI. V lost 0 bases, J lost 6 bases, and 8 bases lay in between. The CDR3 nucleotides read TGTGCCAGCAGTTACTCACAGGGTCCCGGGGAGCTGTTTTTT. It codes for CASSYSQGPGELFF.

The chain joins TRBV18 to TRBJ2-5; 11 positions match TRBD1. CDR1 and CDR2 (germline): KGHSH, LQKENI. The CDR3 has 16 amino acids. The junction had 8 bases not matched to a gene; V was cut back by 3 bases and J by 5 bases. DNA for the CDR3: TGTGCCAGCTCACCTCTAGGACAGGGGGCCGGGGAGACCCAGTACTTC. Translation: CASSPLGQGAGETQYF.

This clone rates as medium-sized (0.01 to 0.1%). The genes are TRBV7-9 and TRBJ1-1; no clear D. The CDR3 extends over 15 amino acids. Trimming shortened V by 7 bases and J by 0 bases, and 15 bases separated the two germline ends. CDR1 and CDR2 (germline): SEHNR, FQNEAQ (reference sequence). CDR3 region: CASTELQGLNTEAFF. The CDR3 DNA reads TGTGCCAGCACCGAACTACAAGGCTTGAACACTGAAGCTTTCTTT.

The DNA for the CDR3 is TGTGCCTGGAGTCGAAAGGGGTTGATATATGGCAATCAGCCCCAGCATTTT. Protein: CAWSRKGLIYGNQPQHF. The chain employs TRBV30 and TRBJ1-5, with D maybe TRBD1 (5 bases). This CDR3 is 17 amino acids long. V lost 2 bases, J lost 2 bases, and 19 bases lay in between. The V gene's germline CDR1 is GTSNPN and CDR2 SVGIG (reference sequence). The full variable domain, with the rest looked up from reference TRBV30 and TRBJ1-5, is SQTIHQWPATLVQPVGSPLSLECTVEGTSNPNLYWYRQAAGRGLQLLFYSVGIGQISSEVPQNLSASRPQDRQFILSSKKLLLSDSGFYLCAWSRKGLIYGNQPQHFGDGTRLSIL.

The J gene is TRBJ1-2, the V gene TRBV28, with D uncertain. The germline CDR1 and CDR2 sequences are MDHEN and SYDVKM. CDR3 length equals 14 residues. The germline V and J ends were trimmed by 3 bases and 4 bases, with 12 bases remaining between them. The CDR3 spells CASSFGQYGYGYTF. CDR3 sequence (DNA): TGTGCCAGCAGTTTTGGGCAGTATGGCTATGGCTACACCTTC.

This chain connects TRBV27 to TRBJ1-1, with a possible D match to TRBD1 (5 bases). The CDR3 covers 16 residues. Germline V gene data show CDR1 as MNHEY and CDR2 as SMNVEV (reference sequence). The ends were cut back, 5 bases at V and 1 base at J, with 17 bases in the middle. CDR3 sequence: CASSPNRSGKNTEAFF. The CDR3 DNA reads TGTGCCAGCAGTCCCAACAGGTCAGGGAAGAACACTGAAGCTTTCTTT.

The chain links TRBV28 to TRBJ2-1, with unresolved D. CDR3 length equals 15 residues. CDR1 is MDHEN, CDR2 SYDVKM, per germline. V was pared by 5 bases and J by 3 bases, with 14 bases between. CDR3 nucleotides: TGTGCCAGCAGTGCCGGAACGCCGGACTACAATGAGCAGTTCTTC. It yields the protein CASSAGTPDYNEQFF.

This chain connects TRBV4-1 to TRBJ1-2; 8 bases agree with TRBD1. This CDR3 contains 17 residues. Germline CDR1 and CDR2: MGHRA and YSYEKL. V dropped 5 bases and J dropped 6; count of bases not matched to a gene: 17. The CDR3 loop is CASSLKVSIQGEDGYTF. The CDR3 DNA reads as TGCGCCAGCAGCTTAAAAGTGTCTATACAGGGGGAAGATGGCTACACCTTC.

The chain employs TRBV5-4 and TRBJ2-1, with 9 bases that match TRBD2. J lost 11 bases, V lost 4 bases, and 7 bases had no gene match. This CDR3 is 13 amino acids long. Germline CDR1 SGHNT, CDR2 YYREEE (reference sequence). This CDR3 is CASSPAGGSQQFF. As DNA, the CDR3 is TGTGCCAGCAGCCCGGCGGGAGGGAGCCAGCAGTTCTTC. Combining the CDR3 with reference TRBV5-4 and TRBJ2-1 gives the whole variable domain ETGVTQSPTHLIKTRGQQVTLRCSSQSGHNTVSWYQQALGQGPQFIFQYYREEENGRGNFPPRFSGLQFPNYSSELNVNALELDDSALYLCASSPAGGSQQFFGPGTRLTVL.

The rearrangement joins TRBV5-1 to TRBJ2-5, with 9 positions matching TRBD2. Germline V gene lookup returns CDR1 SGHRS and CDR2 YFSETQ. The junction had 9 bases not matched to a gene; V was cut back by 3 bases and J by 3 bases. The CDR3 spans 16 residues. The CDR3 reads CASSSRAGGVKETQYF. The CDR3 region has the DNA TGCGCCAGCAGCTCCCGTGCGGGGGGGGTAAAAGAGACCCAGTACTTC.

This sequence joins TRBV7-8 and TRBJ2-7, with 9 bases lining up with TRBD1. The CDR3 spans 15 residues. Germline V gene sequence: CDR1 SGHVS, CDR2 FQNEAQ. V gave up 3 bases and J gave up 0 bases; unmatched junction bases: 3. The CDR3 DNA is TGTGCCAGCAGCTTCGGACAGGGGCCCTCCTACGAGCAGTACTTC. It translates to CASSFGQGPSYEQYF.

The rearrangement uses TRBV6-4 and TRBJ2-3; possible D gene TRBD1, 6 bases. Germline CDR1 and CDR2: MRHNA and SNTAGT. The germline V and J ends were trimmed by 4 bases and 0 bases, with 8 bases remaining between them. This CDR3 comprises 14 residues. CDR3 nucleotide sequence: TGTGCCAGCAGTGCAAGGGGGAGCACAGATACGCAGTATTTT. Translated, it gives CASSARGSTDTQYF.

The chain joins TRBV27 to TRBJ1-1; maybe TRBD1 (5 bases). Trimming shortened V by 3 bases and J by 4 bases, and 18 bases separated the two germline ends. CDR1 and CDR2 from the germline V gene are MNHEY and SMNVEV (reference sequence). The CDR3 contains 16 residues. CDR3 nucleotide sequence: TGTGCCAGCAGTTTTCTCCACCCTGAGGGGCCCACTGAAGCTTTCTTT. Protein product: CASSFLHPEGPTEAFF.

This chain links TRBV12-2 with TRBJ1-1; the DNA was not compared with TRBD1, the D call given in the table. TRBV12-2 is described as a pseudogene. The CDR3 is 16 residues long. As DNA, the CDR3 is TGTGCAAGTCGCTTAGAGGCAGGGGTATCGAACACTGAAGCTTTCTTT. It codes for CASRLEAGVSNTEAFF.

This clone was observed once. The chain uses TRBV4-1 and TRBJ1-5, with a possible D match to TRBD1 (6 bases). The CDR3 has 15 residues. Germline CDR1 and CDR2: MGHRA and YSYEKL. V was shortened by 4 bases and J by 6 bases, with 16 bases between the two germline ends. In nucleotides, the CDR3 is TGCGCCAGCAGCCCTTATGGGGGGCATGGTCAGCCCCAGCATTTT. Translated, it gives CASSPYGGHGQPQHF.